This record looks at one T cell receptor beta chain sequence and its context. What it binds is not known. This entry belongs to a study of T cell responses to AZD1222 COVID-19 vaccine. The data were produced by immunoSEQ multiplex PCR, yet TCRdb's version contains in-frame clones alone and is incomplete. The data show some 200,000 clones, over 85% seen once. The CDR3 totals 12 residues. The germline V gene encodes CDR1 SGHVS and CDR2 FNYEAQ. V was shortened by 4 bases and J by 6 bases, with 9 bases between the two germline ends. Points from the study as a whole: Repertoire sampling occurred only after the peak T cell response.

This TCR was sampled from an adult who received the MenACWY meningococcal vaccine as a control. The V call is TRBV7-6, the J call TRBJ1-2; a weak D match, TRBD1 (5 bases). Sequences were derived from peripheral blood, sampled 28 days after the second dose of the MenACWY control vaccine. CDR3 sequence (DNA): TGTGCCAGCAGCTCCCCGGGACATGGCTACACCTTC. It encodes CASSSPGHGYTF.